The 32 T cell receptor beta chains given below trace back to one sample, sequenced in a study of shared clonotypes between healthy human individuals. TCRdb's copy holds only in-frame clones and misses some; the assay was immunoSEQ multiplex PCR. The table records a few million clones, just under 95% of them present only once. The naive CD8 population came from CD45RO-negative cells selected for CCR7, without terminally differentiated effector memory CD45RA+ cells. The sample comprised naive CD8+ T cells from PBMCs. The receptors were gathered from a young man in good health. Some clones in this sample may be carry-over from other donors' samples.

The chain joins TRBV2 to TRBJ2-3, with D perhaps TRBD2 (5 bases). V lost 8 bases and J lost 1, with 10 bases in between. The V gene's germline CDR1 is SNHLY and CDR2 FYNNEI. The CDR3 has 13 amino acids. The CDR3 region is CASSSGRTDTQYF. DNA of the CDR3: TGTGCCAGCTCGAGCGGACGCACAGATACGCAGTATTTT.

The chain couples TRBV27 to TRBJ1-1, with D possibly matching TRBD1 (6 bases). The CDR3 totals 14 residues. CDR1 is MNHEY, CDR2 SMNVEV, per germline (reference sequence). Trimming removed 6 bases at V and 3 bases at J, with 14 bases between. This chain's CDR3 is CASREPTGYTEAFF. The DNA of the CDR3 is TGTGCCAGCAGGGAACCGACAGGATACACTGAAGCTTTCTTT.

The V gene is TRBV19, the J gene TRBJ2-6; the D gene is possibly TRBD2 (6 bases). Between the trimmed V and J ends, which lost 3 bases and 0 bases, there was a span of 12 bases. The germline CDR1 and CDR2 sequences are LNHDA and SQIVND (reference sequence). The CDR3 consists of 17 residues. The CDR3 sequence is CASSIGGGISGANVLTF. In DNA, the CDR3 is TGTGCCAGTAGTATTGGTGGCGGGATCTCTGGGGCCAACGTCCTGACTTTC.

A note on this clone: The same CDR3 can be traced to other DNA sequences in this sample. The chain has TRBV7-9 and TRBJ1-5; D may be TRBD1 (6 bases). Between the trimmed V and J ends, which lost 2 bases and 7 bases, there was a span of 12 bases. This CDR3 region has 14 residues. CDR1 and CDR2 from the germline V gene are SEHNR and FQNEAQ (reference sequence). This chain's CDR3 is CASSLLGANQPQHF. CDR3 coding DNA: TGTGCCAGCAGCTTACTGGGGGCTAACCAGCCCCAGCATTTT.

This chain joins TRBV27 and TRBJ2-1, with 11 positions matching TRBD2. The V gene end was trimmed by 5 bases and the J gene end by 2 bases; junction bases not matched to a gene: 8. The V gene's germline CDR1 is MNHEY and CDR2 SMNVEV (reference sequence). CDR3 length: 17 amino acids. This chain's CDR3 is CASSPDTSGSTYNEQFF. The CDR3 DNA follows: TGTGCCAGCAGTCCCGATACTAGCGGGAGTACCTACAATGAGCAGTTCTTC.

The genes are TRBV7-3 and TRBJ2-1; D tentatively reads TRBD1 or TRBD2 (5 bases each). This CDR3 spans 15 amino acids. V was pared by 5 bases and J by 8 bases, with 19 bases between. CDR1 SGHTA and CDR2 FQGTGA come from the germline V gene. In nucleotides, the CDR3 is TGTGCCAGCAGCCGGGGCCTCGGAATTGAGGATGAGCAGTTCTTC. Translated: CASSRGLGIEDEQFF.

The chain links TRBV19 to TRBJ2-5; 14 bases agree with TRBD2. From germline, CDR1 is LNHDA and CDR2 SQIVND (reference sequence). J gave up 4 bases and V 4 bases, and 5 bases lay outside the gene matches. This CDR3 contains 16 residues. The CDR3 reads CASSRLAGGPRETQYF. CDR3 sequence (DNA): TGTGCCAGTAGTAGACTAGCGGGAGGGCCTAGAGAGACCCAGTACTTC.

CDR3 in amino acids: CASSVGSRPQDEQFF. The CDR3 nucleotides read TGTGCCAGCAGCGTTGGGTCTAGACCTCAGGATGAGCAGTTCTTC. The chain has TRBV9 and TRBJ2-1, with D unclear. Trimming left V 2 bases short and J 8 bases short, with 17 bases between. CDR3 length equals 15 residues. Germline-derived CDR1 and CDR2 are SGDLS and YYNGEE.

The chain joins TRBV4-2 to TRBJ1-1; D is uncertain. V was trimmed by 0 bases and J by 6 bases, leaving 8 bases between them. Germline V gene data show CDR1 as LGHNA and CDR2 as YNFKEQ. This CDR3 comprises 13 residues. This CDR3 is CASSQDKGAEAFF. In DNA, the CDR3 is TGTGCCAGCAGCCAAGATAAGGGCGCTGAAGCTTTCTTT.

The rearrangement uses TRBV12-1 and TRBJ1-5. TRBV12-1 is noted as a pseudogene. This CDR3 has 13 residues. DNA for the CDR3: TGTGCCAGCAGCTCAAGGGTCGGTCAGCCCCAGCATTTT. As protein: CASSSRVGQPQHF.

This chain links TRBV28 with TRBJ2-7; no clear D gene. Germline V CDR1 and CDR2: MDHEN, SYDVKM. Trimming took off 4 bases at V and 1 base at J, with 11 bases between the two ends. This CDR3 contains 14 residues. In nucleotides, the CDR3 is TGTGCCAGCAGTTCGCCCGGTCTATCCTACGAGCAGTACTTC. Protein sequence: CASSSPGLSYEQYF.

This chain connects TRBV4-2 to TRBJ2-3; D remains unclear. Per germline, CDR1 LGHNA and CDR2 YNFKEQ. V was trimmed by 0 bases and J by 5 bases, leaving 6 bases between them. The CDR3 is 13 residues long. The DNA for the CDR3 is TGTGCCAGCAGCCAAGATTTGCTAGATACGCAGTATTTT. Amino acids: CASSQDLLDTQYF.

In its sample, this clone was seen once. This chain uses TRBV29-1 with TRBJ2-3; D is uncertain. CDR1 and CDR2 (germline): SQVTM, ANQGSEA. This CDR3 is 12 amino acids long. V was pared by 4 bases and J by 4 bases, with 9 bases between. CDR3 protein: CSVGVKPDTQYF. For the CDR3, the DNA is TGCAGCGTTGGGGTCAAACCAGATACGCAGTATTTT.

This chain joins TRBV6-1 and TRBJ1-2; D ambiguous. The germline gives CDR1 MNHNS, CDR2 SASEGT. CDR3 length: 14 residues. Trimming removed 1 base at V and 4 bases at J, with 10 bases between. As DNA, the CDR3 is TGTGCCAGCAGTGAAGTATCAGGACTCTATGGCTACACCTTC. Residues: CASSEVSGLYGYTF.

The rearrangement joins TRBV28 to TRBJ2-3, with a tentative D call TRBD1 (6 bases). This CDR3 has 17 amino acids. Trimming stripped 4 bases from V and 0 bases from J, with 17 bases between. Germline CDR1 and CDR2: MDHEN and SYDVKM. The CDR3 DNA is TGTGCCAGCAGTTCCCACCCCGGACAGATAAGCACAGATACGCAGTATTTT. This codes for CASSSHPGQISTDTQYF.

The chain uses TRBV27 and TRBJ1-2; the D gene is possibly TRBD1 (5 bases). Germline assignment: CDR1 MNHEY and CDR2 SMNVEV (reference sequence). The CDR3 extends over 15 amino acids. V shed 6 bases and J shed 5 bases, with 19 bases lying between them. Here the CDR3 DNA reads TGTGCCAGCAGGGCTACTCCGGGACCGATATATGGCTACACCTTC. Encoded protein: CASRATPGPIYGYTF.

This clone was counted a single time. The chain combines TRBV6-5 with TRBJ1-2; the D is unclear. This CDR3 has 14 residues. Deletions cut 0 bases from V and 4 bases from J, with 9 bases between. The germline V gene has CDR1 MNHEY and CDR2 SVGAGI. CDR3 bases: TGTGCCAGCAGTTACTCTGGGCTCTCCTATGGCTACACCTTC. This encodes CASSYSGLSYGYTF.

This rearrangement joins TRBV12-5 to TRBJ2-1; D gene ambiguous. CDR3 length: 13 amino acids. Germline V gene lookup returns CDR1 LGHNT and CDR2 FRNRAP. The V and J ends lost 0 bases and 7 bases respectively, with 7 bases between them. CDR3 coding DNA: TGTGCTAGTGGTTTGGTACAAGCGAATGAGCAGTTCTTC. It codes for CASGLVQANEQFF. Full variable domain (missing parts from reference TRBV12-5 and TRBJ2-1): DARVTQTPRHKVTEMGQEVTMRCQPILGHNTVFWYRQTMMQGLELLAYFRNRAPLDDSGMPKDRFSAEMPDATLATLKIQPSEPRDSAVYFCASGLVQANEQFFGPGTRLTVL.

The V gene is TRBV5-5, the J gene TRBJ1-1; D uncertain. CDR3 size: 15 residues. Trimming left V 0 bases short and J 4 bases short, with 13 bases between. Germline loops: CDR1 SGHKS, CDR2 YYEKEE (reference sequence). DNA of the CDR3: TGTGCCAGCAGCTTGGATTCCGGTTGGGGCACTGAAGCTTTCTTT. It codes for CASSLDSGWGTEAFF.

CDR3 in amino acids: CASSIDGVQPQHF. Here the CDR3 DNA reads TGTGCCAGTAGTATAGACGGGGTTCAGCCCCAGCATTTT. The chain is built from TRBV19 and TRBJ1-5; no firm D call. This CDR3 comprises 13 residues. From germline, CDR1 is LNHDA and CDR2 SQIVND (reference sequence). Trimming left V 0 bases short and J 6 bases short, with 6 bases between.

The genes are TRBV4-1 and TRBJ1-5, with D hard to call. CDR3 size: 15 residues. CDR1 is MGHRA and CDR2 is YSYEKL in the germline V gene. V gave up 3 bases and J gave up 0 bases, with 9 bases separating them. As DNA, the CDR3 is TGCGCCAGCAGCCACCCAGGCAATAGCAATCAGCCCCAGCATTTT. This translates into CASSHPGNSNQPQHF.

This clone was observed once. Other DNA sequences of this sample code for an identical CDR3. The J gene is TRBJ2-5, the V gene TRBV19; TRBD2 agrees at 9 bases. The CDR3 totals 14 residues. Trimming took 6 bases from V and 5 from J; bases not matched to a gene: 7. Germline assignment: CDR1 LNHDA and CDR2 SQIVND (reference sequence). The CDR3 loop is CASRLAGVGETQYF. In DNA, the CDR3 is TGTGCCAGTAGGTTAGCGGGAGTGGGTGAGACCCAGTACTTC.

The chain is built from TRBV19 and TRBJ2-2; TRBD2 matches at 10 bases. J was trimmed by 1 base and V by 5 bases; bases with no gene match: 4. Germline lookup yields CDR1 LNHDA and CDR2 SQIVND (reference sequence). This CDR3 comprises 16 residues. The DNA for the CDR3 is TGTGCCAGTAGTTTTAGACTAGCGGGGAACACCGGGGAGCTGTTTTTT. Translated: CASSFRLAGNTGELFF.

This clone was picked up one time. V is TRBV6-6 and J is TRBJ2-2; no reliable D call. V was pared by 6 bases and J by 3 bases, with 11 bases between. The CDR3 has 14 amino acids. Germline V CDR1 and CDR2: MNHNY, SVGAGI (reference sequence). The CDR3 loop is CASRPDSYTGELFF. For the CDR3, the DNA is TGTGCCAGCAGACCGGATTCCTACACCGGGGAGCTGTTTTTT.

V gene TRBV9 combines with J gene TRBJ1-1; no reliable D call. Germline V gene sequence: CDR1 SGDLS, CDR2 YYNGEE. V lost 8 bases and J 4 bases, leaving 18 bases between the germline ends. The CDR3 totals 14 residues. The CDR3 loop is CARVWRWGGTEAFF. The CDR3 DNA follows: TGTGCCAGAGTATGGAGGTGGGGTGGCACTGAAGCTTTCTTT.

This chain uses TRBV28 with TRBJ2-3; 10 bases fit TRBD2. Looked up from germline, CDR1 is MDHEN and CDR2 is SYDVKM. There are 17 residues in the CDR3. V shed 5 bases and J 3 bases; nucleotides not matched to a gene: 11. CDR3 in amino acids: CASSPLGLAARTDTQYF. For the CDR3, the DNA is TGTGCCAGCAGTCCACTAGGACTAGCGGCGCGGACAGATACGCAGTATTTT.

The chain is built from TRBV18 and TRBJ2-3, with D tentatively TRBD2 (6 bases). CDR3 length: 15 residues. CDR1 is KGHSH, CDR2 LQKENI, per germline. The V end lost 6 bases, the J end lost 2 bases, and 15 bases lay between the germline ends. In DNA, the CDR3 is TGTGCCAGCTCCGATCGACTAGTTTACACAGATACGCAGTATTTT. This codes for CASSDRLVYTDTQYF.

This clone was seen just once. The chain combines TRBV6-1 with TRBJ1-5; the D is unclear. CDR1 is MNHNS and CDR2 is SASEGT in the germline V gene. There are 11 residues in the CDR3. Trimming stripped 6 bases from V and 1 base from J, with 1 base between. CDR3 sequence reads: CASRSNQPQHF. DNA for the CDR3: TGTGCCAGCAGAAGCAATCAGCCCCAGCATTTT.

V usage is TRBV27 and J usage is TRBJ2-1, with 10 bases aligning to TRBD2. CDR3 size: 17 residues. Looked up from germline, CDR1 is MNHEY and CDR2 is SMNVEV (reference sequence). J lost 8 bases, V lost 0 bases, and 10 bases had no gene match. The CDR3 coding sequence is TGTGCCAGCAGTTTATCGAACCCCCTAGCGGGAGTGTATGAGCAGTTCTTC. This encodes CASSLSNPLAGVYEQFF.

On this clone: The sample has other DNA sequences that encode this CDR3 too. The chain carries TRBV19 and TRBJ2-7; no firm D call. The CDR3 totals 13 residues. Looked up from germline, CDR1 is LNHDA and CDR2 is SQIVND (reference sequence). V was pared by 8 bases and J by 2 bases, with 13 bases between. CDR3 coding DNA: TGTGCCAGTTCTATGACGGAAACCTACGAGCAGTACTTC. It yields the protein CASSMTETYEQYF.

This clone came up once. This chain uses TRBV4-1 with TRBJ1-5; weak D call: TRBD1 (5 bases). Trimming cost V 5 bases and J 4 bases, with 15 bases left between them. This CDR3 is built from 15 residues. Germline loops: CDR1 MGHRA, CDR2 YSYEKL. CDR3 nucleotide sequence: TGCGCCAGCAGCGAAAGGGGTCCCGGGAATCAGCCCCAGCATTTT. It codes for CASSERGPGNQPQHF.

The chain joins TRBV7-9 to TRBJ2-7, with D maybe TRBD2 (6 bases). Germline V gene data show CDR1 as SEHNR and CDR2 as FQNEAQ (reference sequence). Trimming removed 2 bases at V and 5 bases at J, with 16 bases between. CDR3 length: 15 amino acids. The CDR3 is CASSLLASSSDEQYF. DNA of the CDR3: TGTGCCAGCAGCTTATTGGCTAGCTCTAGCGACGAGCAGTACTTC.